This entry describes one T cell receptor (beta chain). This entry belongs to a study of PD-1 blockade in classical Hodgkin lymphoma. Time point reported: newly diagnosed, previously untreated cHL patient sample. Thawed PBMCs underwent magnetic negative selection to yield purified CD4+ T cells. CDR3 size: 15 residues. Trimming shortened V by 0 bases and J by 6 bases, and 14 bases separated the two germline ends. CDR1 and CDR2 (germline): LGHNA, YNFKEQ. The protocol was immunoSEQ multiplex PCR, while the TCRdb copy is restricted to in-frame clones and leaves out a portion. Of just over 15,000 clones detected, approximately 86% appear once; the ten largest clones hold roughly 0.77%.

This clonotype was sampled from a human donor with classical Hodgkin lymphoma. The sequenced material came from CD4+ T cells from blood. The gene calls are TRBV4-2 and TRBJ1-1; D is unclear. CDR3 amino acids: CASSQDLRESAEAFF. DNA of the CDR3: TGTGCCAGCAGCCAAGATTTAAGGGAGTCAGCTGAAGCTTTCTTT.